This entry features one T cell receptor beta chain sequence. Its specificity is unknown. This entry belongs to a study of cytomegalovirus exposure and HLA in healthy donors. Whole-study findings and limits: Reports indicated that the classifier achieved high specificity and sensitivity in diagnosing cytomegalovirus status.

TCRdb keeps only in-frame clones here, not all; method: immunoSEQ multiplex PCR. The sample gives about 200,000 clones, roughly 85% of which show up once; around 5.4% is in the top ten. The germline V gene has CDR1 MNHEY and CDR2 SVGAGI. V gave up 0 bases and J gave up 5 bases, with 16 bases separating them. This CDR3 has 16 amino acids. The chain links TRBV6-5 to TRBJ1-2, with a weak D call TRBD1 (6 bases). Sequencing used PBMCs. The clonotype originates from a woman between 18 and 30 years old in good health and CMV-seronegative. In nucleotides, the CDR3 is TGTGCCAGCAGTTACTCGGGGGGCGTGGGACCGTATGGCTACACCTTC. It specifies CASSYSGGVGPYGYTF.